This T cell receptor beta chain was documented in a study of blood T cell repertoires in COVID-19. There are a few counts of this clone. As processed by the authors: Estimation of nucleated cell counts was performed using reference gene primer amplification. Sequencing used immunoSEQ multiplex PCR; TCRdb keeps in-frame clones, though not all of them. From that table come the V and J calls and clone size; the DNA was used to work out D and trimming. The sample has around 250,000 clones; roughly 89% are singletons. From germline, CDR1 is MGHRA and CDR2 YSYEKL. V was trimmed by 1 base and J by 0 bases, leaving 9 bases between them. This CDR3 is 15 amino acids long.

This TCR came from a middle-aged woman who had recovered from COVID-19. The V call is TRBV4-1, the J call TRBJ1-2, with D possibly TRBD1 on 5 matching bases. Sequenced material: peripheral blood. CDR3: CASSQGQIANYGYTF. CDR3 sequence (DNA): TGCGCCAGCAGCCAAGGACAGATCGCTAACTATGGCTACACCTTC.